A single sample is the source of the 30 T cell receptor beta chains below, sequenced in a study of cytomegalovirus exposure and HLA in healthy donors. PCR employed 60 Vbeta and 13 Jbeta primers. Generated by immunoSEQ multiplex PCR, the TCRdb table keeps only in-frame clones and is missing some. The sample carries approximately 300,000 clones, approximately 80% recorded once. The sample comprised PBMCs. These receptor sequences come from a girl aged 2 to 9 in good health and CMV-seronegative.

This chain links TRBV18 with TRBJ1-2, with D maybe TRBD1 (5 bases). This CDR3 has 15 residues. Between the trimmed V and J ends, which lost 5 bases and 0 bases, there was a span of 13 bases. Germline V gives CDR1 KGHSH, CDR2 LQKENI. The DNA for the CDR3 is TGTGCCAGCTCAAGGAACGGACATTCTAACTATGGCTACACCTTC. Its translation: CASSRNGHSNYGYTF.

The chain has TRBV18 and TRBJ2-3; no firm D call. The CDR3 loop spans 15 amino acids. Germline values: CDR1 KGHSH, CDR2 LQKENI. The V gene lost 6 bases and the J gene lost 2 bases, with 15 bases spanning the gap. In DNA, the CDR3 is TGTGCCAGCTCCGAGCAAGCGAGTGACACAGATACGCAGTATTTT. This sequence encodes CASSEQASDTDTQYF.

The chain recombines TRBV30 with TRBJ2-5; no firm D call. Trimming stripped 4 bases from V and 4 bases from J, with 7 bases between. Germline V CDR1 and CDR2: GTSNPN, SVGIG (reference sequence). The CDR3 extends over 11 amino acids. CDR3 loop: CAWMLRETQYF. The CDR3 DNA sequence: TGTGCCTGGATGTTGCGAGAGACCCAGTACTTC.

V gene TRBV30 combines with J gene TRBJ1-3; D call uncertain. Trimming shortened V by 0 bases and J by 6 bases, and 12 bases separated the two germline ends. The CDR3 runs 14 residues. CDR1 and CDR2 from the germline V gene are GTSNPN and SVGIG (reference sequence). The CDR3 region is CAWSVPEVKNTIYF. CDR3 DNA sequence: TGTGCCTGGAGTGTACCTGAGGTCAAAAACACCATATATTTT.

The CDR3 DNA reads TGTGCCAGCAGCTTAGATGGACTCTTGTCGGAGACCCAGTACTTC. Amino acids: CASSLDGLLSETQYF. This sequence joins TRBV7-9 and TRBJ2-5, with a possible D match to TRBD2 (5 bases). The CDR3 consists of 15 residues. Trimming pared 1 base from V and 5 bases from J, leaving 14 bases between. The V gene's germline CDR1 is SEHNR and CDR2 FQNEAQ (reference sequence).

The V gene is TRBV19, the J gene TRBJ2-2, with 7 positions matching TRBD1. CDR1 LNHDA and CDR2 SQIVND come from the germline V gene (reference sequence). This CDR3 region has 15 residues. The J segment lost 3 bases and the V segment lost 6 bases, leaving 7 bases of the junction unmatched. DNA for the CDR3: TGTGCCAGTAGCCCTTCCGGGACAGACACCGGGGAGCTGTTTTTT. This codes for CASSPSGTDTGELFF.

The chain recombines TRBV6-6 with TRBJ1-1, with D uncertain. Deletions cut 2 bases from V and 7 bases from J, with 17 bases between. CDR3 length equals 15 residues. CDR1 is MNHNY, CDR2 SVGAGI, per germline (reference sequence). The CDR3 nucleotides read TGTGCCAGCAGTTACATAAATTGGCCCCAGGATGAAGCTTTCTTT. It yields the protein CASSYINWPQDEAFF.

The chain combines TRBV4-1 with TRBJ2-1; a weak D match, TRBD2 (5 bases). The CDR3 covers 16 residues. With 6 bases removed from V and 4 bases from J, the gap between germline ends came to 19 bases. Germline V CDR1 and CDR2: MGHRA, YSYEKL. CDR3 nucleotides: TGCGCCAGCAGGCTTAGCGAGGTACTCTCGTACAATGAGCAGTTCTTC. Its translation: CASRLSEVLSYNEQFF.

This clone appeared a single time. The CDR3 sequence is CASSSRLAGGLSSYEQYF. In DNA, the CDR3 is TGCGCCAGCAGCTCCCGACTAGCGGGGGGCCTCAGCTCCTACGAGCAGTACTTC. J is TRBJ2-5 and V is TRBV5-1, with 13 nucleotides matching TRBD2. The closer fit of TRBJ2-7 to the DNA end suggests the J call may be wrong. Germline-derived CDR1 and CDR2 are SGHRS and YFSETQ. The CDR3 is 18 residues long.

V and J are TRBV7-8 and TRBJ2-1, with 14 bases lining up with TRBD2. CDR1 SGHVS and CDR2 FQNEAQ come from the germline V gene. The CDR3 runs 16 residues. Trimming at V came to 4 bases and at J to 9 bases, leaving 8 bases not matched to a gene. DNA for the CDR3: TGTGCCAGCAGCTCCAGACTAGCGGGGGGGTTGGGTGAGCAGTTCTTC. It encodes CASSSRLAGGLGEQFF.

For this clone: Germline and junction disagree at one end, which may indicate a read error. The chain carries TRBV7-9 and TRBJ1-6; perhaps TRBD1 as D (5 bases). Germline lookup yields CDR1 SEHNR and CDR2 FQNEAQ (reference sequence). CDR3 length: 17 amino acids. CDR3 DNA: TGTTCCAGCAGCTACCTTAGAGGCGGGGGGACTAATTCACCCCTCCACTTT. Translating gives CSSSYLRGGGTNSPLHF. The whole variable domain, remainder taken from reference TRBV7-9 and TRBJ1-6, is DTGVSQNPRHKITKRGQNVTFRCDPISEHNRLYWYRQTLGQGPEFLTYFQNEAQLEKSRLLSDRFSAERPKGSFSTLEIQRTEQGDSAMYLCSSSYLRGGGTNSPLHFGNGTRLTVT.

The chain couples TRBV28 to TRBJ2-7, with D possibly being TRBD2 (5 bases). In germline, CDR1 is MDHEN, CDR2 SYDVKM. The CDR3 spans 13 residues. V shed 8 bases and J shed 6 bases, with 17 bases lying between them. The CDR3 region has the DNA TGTGCCAGCTCTCTGATGTTACGGGGCGAGCAGTACTTC. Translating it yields CASSLMLRGEQYF.

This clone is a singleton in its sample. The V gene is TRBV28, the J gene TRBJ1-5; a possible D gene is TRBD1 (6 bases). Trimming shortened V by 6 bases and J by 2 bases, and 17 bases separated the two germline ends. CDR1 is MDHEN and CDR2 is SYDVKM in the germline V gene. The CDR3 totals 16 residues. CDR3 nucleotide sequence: TGTGCCAGCAGCCTACAGGGTTGGGGAGGCAATCAGCCCCAGCATTTT. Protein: CASSLQGWGGNQPQHF. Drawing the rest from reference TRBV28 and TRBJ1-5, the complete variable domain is DVKVTQSSRYLVKRTGEKVFLECVQDMDHENMFWYRQDPGLGLRLIYFSYDVKMKEKGDIPEGYSVSREKKERFSLILESASTNQTSMYLCASSLQGWGGNQPQHFGDGTRLSIL.

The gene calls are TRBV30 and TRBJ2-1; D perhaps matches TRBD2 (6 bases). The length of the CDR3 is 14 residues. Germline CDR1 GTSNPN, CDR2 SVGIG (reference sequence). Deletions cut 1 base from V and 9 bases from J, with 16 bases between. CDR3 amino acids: CAWSGDGSGSEQFF. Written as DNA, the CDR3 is TGTGCCTGGAGTGGCGACGGGAGTGGGAGTGAGCAGTTCTTC.

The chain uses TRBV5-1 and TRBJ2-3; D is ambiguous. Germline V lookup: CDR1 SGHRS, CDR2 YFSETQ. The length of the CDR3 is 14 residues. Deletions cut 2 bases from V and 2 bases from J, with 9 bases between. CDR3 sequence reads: CASSFGGDTDTQYF. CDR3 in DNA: TGCGCCAGCAGCTTCGGCGGTGACACAGATACGCAGTATTTT. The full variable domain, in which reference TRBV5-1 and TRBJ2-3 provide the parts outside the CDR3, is KAGVTQTPRYLIKTRGQQVTLSCSPISGHRSVSWYQQTPGQGLQFLFEYFSETQRNKGNFPGRFSGRQFSNSRSEMNVSTLELGDSALYLCASSFGGDTDTQYFGPGTRLTVL.

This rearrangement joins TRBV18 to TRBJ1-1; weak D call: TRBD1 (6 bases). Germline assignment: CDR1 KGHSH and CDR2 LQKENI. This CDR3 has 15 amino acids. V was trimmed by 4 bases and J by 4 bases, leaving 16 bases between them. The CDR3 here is CASSRTGPRGTEAFF. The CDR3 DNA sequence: TGTGCCAGCTCACGCACAGGGCCTAGGGGCACTGAAGCTTTCTTT.

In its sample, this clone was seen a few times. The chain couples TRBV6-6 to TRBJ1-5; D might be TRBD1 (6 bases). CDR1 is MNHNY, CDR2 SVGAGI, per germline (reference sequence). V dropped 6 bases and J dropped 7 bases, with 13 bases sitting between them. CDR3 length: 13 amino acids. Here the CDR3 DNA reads TGTGCCAGCAGCCCCCTGGGGGCCCAGCCCCAGCATTTT. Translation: CASSPLGAQPQHF.

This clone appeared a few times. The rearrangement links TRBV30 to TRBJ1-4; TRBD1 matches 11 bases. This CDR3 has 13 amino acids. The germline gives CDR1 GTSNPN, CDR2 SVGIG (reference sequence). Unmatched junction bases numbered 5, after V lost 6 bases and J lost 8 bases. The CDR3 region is CACGQGAWEKLFF. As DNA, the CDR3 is TGTGCCTGCGGACAGGGGGCATGGGAAAAACTGTTTTTT. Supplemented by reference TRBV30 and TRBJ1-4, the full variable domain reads SQTIHQWPATLVQPVGSPLSLECTVEGTSNPNLYWYRQAAGRGLQLLFYSVGIGQISSEVPQNLSASRPQDRQFILSSKKLLLSDSGFYLCACGQGAWEKLFFGSGTQLSVL.

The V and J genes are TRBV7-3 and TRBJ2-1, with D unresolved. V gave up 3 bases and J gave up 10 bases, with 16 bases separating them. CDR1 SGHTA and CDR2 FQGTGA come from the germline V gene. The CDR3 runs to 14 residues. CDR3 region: CASSLSTDPREQFF. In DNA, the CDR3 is TGTGCCAGCAGCTTGTCAACAGACCCCAGGGAGCAGTTCTTC.

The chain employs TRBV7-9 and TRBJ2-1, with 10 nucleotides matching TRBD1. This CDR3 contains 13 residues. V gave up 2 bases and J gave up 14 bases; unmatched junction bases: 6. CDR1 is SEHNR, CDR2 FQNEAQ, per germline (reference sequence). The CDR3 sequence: CASSLSRDRGEFF. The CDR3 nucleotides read TGTGCCAGCAGCTTATCCCGGGACAGGGGAGAGTTCTTC.

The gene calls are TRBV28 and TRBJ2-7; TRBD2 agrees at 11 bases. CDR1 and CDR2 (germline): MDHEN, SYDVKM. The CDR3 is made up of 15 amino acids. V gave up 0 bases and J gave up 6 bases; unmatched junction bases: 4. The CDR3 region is CASSLWGLAASEQYF. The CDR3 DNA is TGTGCCAGCAGTTTATGGGGACTAGCGGCCTCCGAGCAGTACTTC.

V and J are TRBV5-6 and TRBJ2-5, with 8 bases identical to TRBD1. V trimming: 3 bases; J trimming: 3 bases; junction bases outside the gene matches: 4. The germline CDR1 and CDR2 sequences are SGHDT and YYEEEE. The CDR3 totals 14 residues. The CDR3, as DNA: TGTGCCAGCAGCTCAATGGACAGGGAAGAGACCCAGTACTTC. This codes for CASSSMDREETQYF.

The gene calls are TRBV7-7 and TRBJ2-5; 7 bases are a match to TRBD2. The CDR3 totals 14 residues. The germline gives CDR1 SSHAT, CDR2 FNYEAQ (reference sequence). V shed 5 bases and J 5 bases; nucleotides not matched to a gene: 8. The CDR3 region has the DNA TGTGCCAGCAGCCCTGGCGGGAGCGGGGAGACCCAGTACTTC. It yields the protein CASSPGGSGETQYF.

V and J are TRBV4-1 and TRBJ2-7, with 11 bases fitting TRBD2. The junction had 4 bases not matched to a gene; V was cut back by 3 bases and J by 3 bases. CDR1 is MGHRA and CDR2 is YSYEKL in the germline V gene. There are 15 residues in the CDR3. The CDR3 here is CASSQGTSGYYEQYF. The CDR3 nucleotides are TGCGCCAGCAGCCAGGGGACTAGCGGATACTACGAGCAGTACTTC.

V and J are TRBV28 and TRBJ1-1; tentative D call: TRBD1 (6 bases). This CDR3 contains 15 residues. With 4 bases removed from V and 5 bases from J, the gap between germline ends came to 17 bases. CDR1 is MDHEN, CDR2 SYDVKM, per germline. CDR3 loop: CASSSGGQGYTEAFF. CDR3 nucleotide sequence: TGTGCCAGCAGTTCCGGGGGGCAGGGATATACTGAAGCTTTCTTT.

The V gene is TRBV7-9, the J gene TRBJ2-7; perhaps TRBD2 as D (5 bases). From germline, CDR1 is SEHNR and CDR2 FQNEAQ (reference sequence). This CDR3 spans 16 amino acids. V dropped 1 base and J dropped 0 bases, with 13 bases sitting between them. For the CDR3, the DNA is TGTGCCAGCAGCTTAGTGTCCGGCGGGTTCTCCTACGAGCAGTACTTC. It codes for CASSLVSGGFSYEQYF.

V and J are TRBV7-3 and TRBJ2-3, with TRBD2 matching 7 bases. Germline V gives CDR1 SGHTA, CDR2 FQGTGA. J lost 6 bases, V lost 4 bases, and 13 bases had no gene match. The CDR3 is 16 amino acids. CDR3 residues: CASSSGLWRGSDTQYF. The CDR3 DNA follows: TGTGCCAGCAGCTCAGGCTTGTGGCGGGGGTCGGATACGCAGTATTTT.

As DNA, the CDR3 is TGTGCCAGCAGTTATAAACCGGGACAGGGGAGGACTGAAGCTTTCTTT. It translates to CASSYKPGQGRTEAFF. The chain carries TRBV28 and TRBJ1-1, with 10 positions matching TRBD1. The CDR3 is 16 amino acids. Germline lookup yields CDR1 MDHEN and CDR2 SYDVKM. J lost 5 bases, V lost 4 bases, and 10 bases had no gene match.

This CDR3 reads CASSPHGISGNTIYF. The CDR3 DNA sequence: TGTGCCAGTAGCCCCCACGGGATCTCTGGAAACACCATATATTTT. The rearrangement links TRBV19 to TRBJ1-3; D call uncertain. The CDR3 is made up of 15 amino acids. Trimming cost V 6 bases and J 0 bases, with 12 bases left between them. Germline assignment: CDR1 LNHDA and CDR2 SQIVND (reference sequence).

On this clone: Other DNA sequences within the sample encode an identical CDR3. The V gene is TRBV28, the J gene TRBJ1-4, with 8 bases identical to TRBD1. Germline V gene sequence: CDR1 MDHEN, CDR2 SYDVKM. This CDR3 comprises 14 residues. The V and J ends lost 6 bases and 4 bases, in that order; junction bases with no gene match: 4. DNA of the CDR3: TGTGCCAGCAGCTCAGGACAGGGTAATGAAAAACTGTTTTTT. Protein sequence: CASSSGQGNEKLFF.